This entry is about one TCR beta chain. Its antigen is currently unknown. The CDR3 contains 14 residues. The V end lost 0 bases, the J end lost 0 bases, and 5 bases lay between the germline ends. From germline, CDR1 is MNHEY and CDR2 SVGEGT. The sample belongs to a study of vaccination and CD4 T cells after COVID-19. Looking at the study overall: Sampling that followed vaccination took place a median about 70 days after dose two, within a range of 14 to 241. Study observations and caveats: The median proportion of reactive clones detected only post-vaccination in convalescent patients was over 65%.

As to time point: late sampling 161 to 241 days after vaccination in a few convalescent patients. TCRdb used MiXCR to reprocess the PCR reads, holding one entry per CDR3 protein. The sample includes some 27,000 distinct CDR3 sequences, about 54% of them seen just once. The receptor was derived from a human donor who had recovered from COVID-19. The material was CD4+ T cells from blood, obtained about 7 months after SARS-CoV-2 vaccination. The chain couples TRBV6-2 or TRBV6-3 to TRBJ1-1; unclear D gene. CDR3 DNA: TGTGCCAGCAGTTACTCCCGAATGAACACTGAAGCTTTCTTT. Translating it yields CASSYSRMNTEAFF.